The clone carrying this T cell receptor beta chain was picked up a small number of times. This sample was included in a study of Graves' ophthalmopathy and Graves' hyperthyroidism. Exclusion criteria comprised other autoimmune diseases, uncontrolled infections, pregnancy or lactation in patients. Each diagnosis was determined on the basis of clinical symptoms, serum thyroxine, TRAb, thyroid ultrasound and orbital computed tomography. RNA transcripts were the source from which TCR beta CDR3 regions were amplified. First-round RT-PCR with HTBI primers preceded a second-round multiplex PCR. In TCRdb, the multiplex PCR reads were re-called with MiXCR into one record per CDR3 protein. The table has approximately 1.2 million distinct CDR3 sequences, 35% to 45% seen once; the top ten hold 11%. This sequence originates from an adult man with Graves' hyperthyroidism. Input material: peripheral blood or thyroid tissue (not recorded which).

CDR3 nucleotide sequence: TGCAGTGCTAGAGGGACAGGGACGTTTGGTAATTCACCCCTCCACTTT. This encodes CSARGTGTFGNSPLHF. The genes are TRBV20-1 and TRBJ1-6, with 8 bases identical to TRBD1. The CDR3 sequence is 16 residues long. V was pared by 1 base and J by 6 bases, with 8 bases of the junction left unmatched. Looked up from germline, CDR1 is DFQATT and CDR2 is SNEGSKA (reference sequence).